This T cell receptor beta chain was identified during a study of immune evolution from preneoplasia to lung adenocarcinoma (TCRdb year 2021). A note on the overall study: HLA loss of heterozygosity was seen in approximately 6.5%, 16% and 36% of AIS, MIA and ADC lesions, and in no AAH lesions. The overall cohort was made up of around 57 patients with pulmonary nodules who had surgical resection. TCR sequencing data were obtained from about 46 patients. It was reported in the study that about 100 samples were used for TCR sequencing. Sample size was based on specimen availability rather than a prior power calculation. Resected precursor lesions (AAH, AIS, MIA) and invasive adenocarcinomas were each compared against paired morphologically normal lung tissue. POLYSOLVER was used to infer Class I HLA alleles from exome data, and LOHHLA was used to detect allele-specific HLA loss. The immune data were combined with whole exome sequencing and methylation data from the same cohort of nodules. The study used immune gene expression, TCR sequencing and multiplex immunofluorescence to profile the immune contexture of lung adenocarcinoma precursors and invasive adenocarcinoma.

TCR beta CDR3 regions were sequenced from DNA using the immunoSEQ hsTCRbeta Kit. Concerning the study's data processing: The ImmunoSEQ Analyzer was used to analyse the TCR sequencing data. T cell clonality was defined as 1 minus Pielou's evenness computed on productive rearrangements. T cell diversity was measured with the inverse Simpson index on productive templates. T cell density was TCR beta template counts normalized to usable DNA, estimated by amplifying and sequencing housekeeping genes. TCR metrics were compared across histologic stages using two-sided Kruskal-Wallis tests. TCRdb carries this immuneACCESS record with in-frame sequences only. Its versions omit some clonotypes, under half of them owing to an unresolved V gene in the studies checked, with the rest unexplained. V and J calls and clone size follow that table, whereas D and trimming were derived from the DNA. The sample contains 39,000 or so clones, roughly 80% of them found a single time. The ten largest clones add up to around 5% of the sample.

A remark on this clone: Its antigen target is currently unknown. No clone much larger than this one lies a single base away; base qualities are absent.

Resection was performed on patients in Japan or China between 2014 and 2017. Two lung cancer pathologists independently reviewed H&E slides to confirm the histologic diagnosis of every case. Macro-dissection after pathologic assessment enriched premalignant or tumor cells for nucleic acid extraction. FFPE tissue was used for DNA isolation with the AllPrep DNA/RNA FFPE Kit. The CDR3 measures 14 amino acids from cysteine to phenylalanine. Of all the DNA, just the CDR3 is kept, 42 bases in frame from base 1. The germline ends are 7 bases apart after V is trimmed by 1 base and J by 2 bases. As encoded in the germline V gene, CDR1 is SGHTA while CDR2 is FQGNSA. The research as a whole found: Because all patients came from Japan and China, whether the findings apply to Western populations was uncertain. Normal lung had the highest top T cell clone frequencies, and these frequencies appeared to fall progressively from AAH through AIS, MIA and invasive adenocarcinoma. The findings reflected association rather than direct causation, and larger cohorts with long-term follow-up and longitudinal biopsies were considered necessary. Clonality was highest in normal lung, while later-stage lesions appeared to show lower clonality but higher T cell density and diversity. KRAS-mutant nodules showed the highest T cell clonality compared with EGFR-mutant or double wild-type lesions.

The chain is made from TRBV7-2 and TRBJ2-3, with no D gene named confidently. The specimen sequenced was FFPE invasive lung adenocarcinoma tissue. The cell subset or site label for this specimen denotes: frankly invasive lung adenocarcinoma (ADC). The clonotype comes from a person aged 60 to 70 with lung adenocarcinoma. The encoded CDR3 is CASSLDGNTDTQYF. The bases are TGTGCCAGCAGCTTAGATGGAAACACAGATACGCAGTATTTT.